This T cell receptor beta chain originates from a study of molecular identifiers for immune sequencing clone quantification. Study-level results: Among about a million naive cells, spiked Jurkat TCR RNA from a single cell was reportedly detectable.

Many counts were recorded for this clonotype. Its antigen is unidentified. The CDR3 spans 16 residues. The J segment lost 4 bases and the V segment lost 4 bases, leaving 6 bases of the junction unmatched. Germline values: CDR1 SEHNR, CDR2 FQNEAQ (reference sequence). A single record per CDR3 protein comes from TCRdb applying MiXCR to the PCR reads. The sample includes some 100,000 distinct CDR3 sequences, 36% of them seen just once. The sequence came from a human donor in good health. Some libraries in this study had Jurkat cell RNA spiked in. The specimen sequenced was naive CD8+ T cells from blood, with Jurkat cell RNA spiked in. The subset was: FACS-sorted CD8+CD4-CCR7+CD45RA+ naive T cells. This chain joins TRBV7-9 and TRBJ2-2; 10 positions agree with TRBD2. The CDR3 spells CASSSGTSAPTGELFF. CDR3 in DNA: TGTGCCAGCAGCTCCGGGACTAGCGCCCCCACCGGGGAGCTGTTTTTT.